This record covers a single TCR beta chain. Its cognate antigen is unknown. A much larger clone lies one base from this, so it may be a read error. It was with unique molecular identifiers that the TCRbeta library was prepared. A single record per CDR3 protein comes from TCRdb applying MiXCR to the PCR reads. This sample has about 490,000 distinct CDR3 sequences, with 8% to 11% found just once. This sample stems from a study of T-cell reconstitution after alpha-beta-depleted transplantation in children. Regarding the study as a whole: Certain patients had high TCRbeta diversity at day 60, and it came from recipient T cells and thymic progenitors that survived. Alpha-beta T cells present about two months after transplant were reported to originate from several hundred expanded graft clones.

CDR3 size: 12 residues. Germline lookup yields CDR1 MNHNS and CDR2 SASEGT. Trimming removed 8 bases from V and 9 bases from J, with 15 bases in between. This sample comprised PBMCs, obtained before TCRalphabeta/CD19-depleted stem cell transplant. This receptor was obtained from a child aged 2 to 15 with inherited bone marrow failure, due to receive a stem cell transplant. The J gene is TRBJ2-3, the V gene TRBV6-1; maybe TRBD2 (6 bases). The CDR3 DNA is TGTGCCAGCGGCGTGCGGGGCCCCACGCAGTATTTT. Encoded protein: CASGVRGPTQYF.